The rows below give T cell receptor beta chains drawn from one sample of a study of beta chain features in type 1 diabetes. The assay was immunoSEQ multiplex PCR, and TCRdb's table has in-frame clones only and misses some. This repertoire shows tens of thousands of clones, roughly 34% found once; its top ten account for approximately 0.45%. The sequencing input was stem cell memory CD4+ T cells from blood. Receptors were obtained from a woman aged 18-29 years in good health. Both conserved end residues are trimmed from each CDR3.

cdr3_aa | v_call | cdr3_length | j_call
ASSSFFSGGAGNEQF | TRBV7-2 | 15 | TRBJ2-1
ASSRTGHQETQY | TRBV9 | 12 | TRBJ2-5
ASSEYRTGEYGYT | TRBV25-1 | 13 | TRBJ1-2
ASSPAGGNNEQF | TRBV18 | 12 | TRBJ2-1
ASSSGWASGQDTQY | TRBV7-2 | 14 | TRBJ2-3
ASRGQAGETQY | TRBV2 | 11 | TRBJ2-5
ASREPDREANEQY | TRBV6-1 | 13 | TRBJ2-7
ASSQSKNYEQY | TRBV18 | 11 | TRBJ2-7
ASSLGEGNEQF | TRBV5-1 | 11 | TRBJ2-1
ASSFGGRGGYT | TRBV14 | 11 | TRBJ1-2
ASSRQGGNQPQH | TRBV11-2 | 12 | TRBJ1-5
ASSYRGRSIDEQF | TRBV18 | 13 | TRBJ2-1
ASSENSNYEQY | TRBV10-2 | 11 | TRBJ2-7
ASSNSGSDIQY | TRBV10-1 | 11 | TRBJ2-4
SVERGGETQY | TRBV29-1 | 10 | TRBJ2-5
SVDGGQLNTEAF | TRBV29-1 | 12 | TRBJ1-1
ASSLGPHPQDYEQY | TRBV5-1 | 14 | TRBJ2-7
ASSLARRVAGDTDTQY | TRBV7-2 | 16 | TRBJ2-3
ASSSSSSGDTQY | TRBV11-2 | 12 | TRBJ2-3
ASSRGQGLYNEQF | TRBV11-1 | 13 | TRBJ2-1
ASSLYYEQY | TRBV7-2 | 9 | TRBJ2-7
ASSHPDRVHEQY | TRBV4-1 | 12 | TRBJ2-7
AIKPGLATNGGTGELF | TRBV10-3 | 16 | TRBJ2-2
ASGGLAPYEQY | TRBV5-8 | 11 | TRBJ2-7
ASSYGTGENTEAF | TRBV7-3 | 13 | TRBJ1-1
ASSPRQGLSYEQY | TRBV9 | 13 | TRBJ2-7
ASSLGLAGGVETQY | TRBV5-1 | 14 | TRBJ2-5
ASSPSRAGLNEQF | TRBV7-3 | 13 | TRBJ2-1
ASSYRGFTGELF | TRBV6-5 | 12 | TRBJ2-2
ASSHLGQGVNTDTQY | TRBV5-6 | 15 | TRBJ2-3
ASSLGHSNTEAF | TRBV7-6 | 12 | TRBJ1-1
ASSLEGYSNQPQH | TRBV27 | 13 | TRBJ1-5
ASSRRDRGFGYT | TRBV27 | 12 | TRBJ1-2
ASTGQGYEKLF | TRBV25-1 | 11 | TRBJ1-4
ASSVKQGASTDTQY | TRBV7-9 | 14 | TRBJ2-3
ASSPGTGKYEQY | TRBV19 | 12 | TRBJ2-7
SVDFRTRDGYT | TRBV29-1 | 11 | TRBJ1-2
ASSLRDRVYEQY | TRBV21-1 | 12 | TRBJ2-7
ASSPGLAGARQF | TRBV14 | 12 | TRBJ2-1
ASSLGGTNTEAF | TRBV5-4 | 12 | TRBJ1-1
ASRRTGGPTNEKLF | TRBV7-9 | 14 | TRBJ1-4
ASSLGGRASDTQY | TRBV5-1 | 13 | TRBJ2-3
ASSIAVWSEGSYEQY | TRBV19 | 15 | TRBJ2-7
ASSVGHQYEQY | TRBV9 | 11 | TRBJ2-7
ASSLVADTQY | TRBV7-6 | 10 | TRBJ2-3
ASRAQGAGGYT | TRBV2 | 11 | TRBJ1-2
ASSAGGSPPTQY | TRBV5-1 | 12 | TRBJ2-3
ASSPGRFSYNEQF | TRBV9 | 13 | TRBJ2-1
ASSVGGIEYEQY | TRBV9 | 12 | TRBJ2-7